A selection of T cell receptor beta chains follows, all from one sample in a study of human T cells and chemical hapten exposure. A single record per CDR3 protein comes from TCRdb applying MiXCR to the RACE reads. The data show 180,000 or so distinct CDR3 sequences, about 14% seen once. The sequences come from whole blood, collected in connection with sensitization to the hapten diphenylcyclopropenone (DPC). These receptors came from a woman in her twenties or thirties with alopecia areata. Some clones in this sample may be carry-over from other donors' samples. CDR3s include the opening cysteine and the closing phenylalanine or tryptophan. D genes are given only for firm matches. Clone size is not always given. Where it is, it says once, few, many or a class for expanded clones.

d_call,v_call,clone_size,cdr3_aa
TRBD1,TRBV30,.,CAWSGTGVLEQYF
.,TRBV5-1,few,CASSSSLQTLQETQYF
.,TRBV4-3,.,CASSQDWTAAGETQYF
TRBD2,TRBV29-1,.,CSVGRTSGSRGTGELFF
TRBD1,TRBV29-1,.,CSVDGQGNTGELFF
.,TRBV19,.,CASSDSGTHEETQYF
.,TRBV14,few,CASSQANGYNEQFF
TRBD1,TRBV11-1,.,CASSPPGQGAEAFF
TRBD2,TRBV2,.,CASREREIPPDTQYF
.,TRBV9,few,CASSVNPGQGPGLAGPDTQYF
.,TRBV30,few,CAWGGNNQPQHF
.,TRBV18,few,CASSPRDTASTGELFF
TRBD1,TRBV10-3,few,CAISESRQGTEAFF
.,TRBV20-1,.,CSTGSPEEAFF
.,TRBV19,.,CASSITAQGGNEKLFF
TRBD2,TRBV9,few,CASSVGGLAQETQYF
.,TRBV28,.,CASSLLSGYNSPLHF
TRBD2,TRBV20-1,.,CSAGVSGRRNEQFF
.,TRBV20-1,.,CSANEAGRWGSNEQFF
.,TRBV12-5,few,CASGSSLVDEQFF
.,TRBV24-1,.,CATSDLPGQPQHF
.,TRBV27,few,CASSFGSLGNTEAFF
.,TRBV30,.,CAWSSAASNQPQHF
TRBD2,TRBV7-2,.,CASSLQRGNNEQFF
.,TRBV20-1,many,CSARRFGNTGELFF
.,TRBV11-1,many,CASSLNLAYEQYF
TRBD1,TRBV29-1,few,CSVYRGRDGYTF
.,TRBV7-9,many,CASSFQGIAEAFF
.,TRBV7-8,.,CASSLVRDATDTQYF
TRBD1,TRBV6-5,.,CASRTGGSFGEQYF
TRBD2,TRBV7-2,.,CASSPGASGGADTQYF
.,TRBV6-1,few,CASSETGRNKLFF
.,TRBV7-4,few,CASSLEEQCGQLFRSIRDTQYF
.,TRBV7-3,.,CASSQEGGRENSPLHF
.,TRBV11-1,few,CASTRQGGMETQYF
.,TRBV12-3/TRBV12-4,.,CASGPGGGNQPRHF
TRBD2,TRBV24-1,.,CATSDLAGGAFNEQFF
.,TRBV28,many,CASSLYGGGVHQPQHF
.,TRBV7-3,.,CASSPSQGTGANVLTF
.,TRBV7-3,many,CASSSDGRDKPGSCFF
.,TRBV29-1,.,CSVDGPHGYTF